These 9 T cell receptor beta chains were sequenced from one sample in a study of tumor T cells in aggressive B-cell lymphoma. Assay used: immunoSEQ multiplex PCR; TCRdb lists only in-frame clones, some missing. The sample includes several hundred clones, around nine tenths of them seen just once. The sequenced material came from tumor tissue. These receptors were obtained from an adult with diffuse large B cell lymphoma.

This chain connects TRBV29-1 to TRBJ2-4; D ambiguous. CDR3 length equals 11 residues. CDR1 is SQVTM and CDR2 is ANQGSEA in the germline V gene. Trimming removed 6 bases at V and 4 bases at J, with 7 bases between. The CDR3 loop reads CSVYLKNIQYF. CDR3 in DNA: TGCAGCGTGTATCTTAAAAACATTCAGTACTTC.

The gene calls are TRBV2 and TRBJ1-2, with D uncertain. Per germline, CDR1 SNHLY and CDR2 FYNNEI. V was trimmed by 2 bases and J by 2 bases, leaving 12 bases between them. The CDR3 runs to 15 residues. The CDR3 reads CASSETEGTNYGYTF. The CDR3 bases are TGTGCCAGCAGTGAAACGGAGGGAACCAACTATGGCTACACCTTC. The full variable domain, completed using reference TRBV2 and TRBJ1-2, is EPEVTQTPSHQVTQMGQEVILRCVPISNHLYFYWYRQILGQKVEFLVSFYNNEISEKSEIFDDQFSVERPDGSNFTLKIRSTKLEDSAMYFCASSETEGTNYGYTFGSGTRLTVV.

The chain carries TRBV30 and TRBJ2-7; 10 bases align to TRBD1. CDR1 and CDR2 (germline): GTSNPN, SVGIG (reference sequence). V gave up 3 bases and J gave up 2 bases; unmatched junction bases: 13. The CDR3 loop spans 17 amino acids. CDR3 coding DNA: TGTGCCTGGAGCGATCGAAGGACCGGGACAGGGGCCTACGAGCAGTACTTC. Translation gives CAWSDRRTGTGAYEQYF.

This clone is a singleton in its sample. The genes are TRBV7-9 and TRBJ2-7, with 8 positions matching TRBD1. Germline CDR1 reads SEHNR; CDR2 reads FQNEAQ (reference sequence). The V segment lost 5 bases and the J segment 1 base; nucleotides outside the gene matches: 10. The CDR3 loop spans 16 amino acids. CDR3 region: CASSRGTGQGSYEQYF. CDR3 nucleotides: TGTGCCAGCAGCAGAGGGACAGGCCAAGGATCCTACGAGCAGTACTTC.

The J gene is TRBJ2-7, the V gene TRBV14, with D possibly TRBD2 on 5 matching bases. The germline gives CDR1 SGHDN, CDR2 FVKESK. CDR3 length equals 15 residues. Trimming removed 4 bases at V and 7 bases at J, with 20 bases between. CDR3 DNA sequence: TGTGCCAGCAGCCCCAAGACCCTTTTGACGGGGGAGCAGTACTTC. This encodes CASSPKTLLTGEQYF.

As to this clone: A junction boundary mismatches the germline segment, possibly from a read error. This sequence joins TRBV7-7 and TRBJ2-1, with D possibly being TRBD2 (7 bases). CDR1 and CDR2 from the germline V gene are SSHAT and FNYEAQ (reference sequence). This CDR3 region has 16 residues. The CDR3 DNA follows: TGTGCTAGCAGCTTAGAGGGGGGACTAAGGGACAATGAGCAGTTCTTC. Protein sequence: CASSLEGGLRDNEQFF.

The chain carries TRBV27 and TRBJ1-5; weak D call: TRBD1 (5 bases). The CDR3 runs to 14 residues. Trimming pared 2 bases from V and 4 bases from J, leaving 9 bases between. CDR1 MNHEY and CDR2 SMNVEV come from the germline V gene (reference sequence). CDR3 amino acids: CASSLGTANQPQHF. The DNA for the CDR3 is TGTGCCAGCAGTTTAGGGACTGCTAATCAGCCCCAGCATTTT.

CDR3 sequence: CASSAGMILAGPYEQYF. The CDR3 nucleotides read TGTGCCAGCTCAGCAGGGATGATCTTAGCGGGACCCTACGAGCAGTACTTC. V usage is TRBV18 and J usage is TRBJ2-7, with 8 nucleotides matching TRBD2. The CDR3 spans 17 residues. V gave up 5 bases and J gave up 2 bases; unmatched junction bases: 14. The germline CDR1 and CDR2 sequences are KGHSH and LQKENI.

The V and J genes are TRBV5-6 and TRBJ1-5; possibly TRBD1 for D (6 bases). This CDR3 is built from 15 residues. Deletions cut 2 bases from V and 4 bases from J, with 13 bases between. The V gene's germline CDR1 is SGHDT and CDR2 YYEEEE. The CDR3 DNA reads TGTGCCAGCAGCTTTTACACACAGGGAAATCAGCCCCAGCATTTT. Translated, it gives CASSFYTQGNQPQHF.